The clone carrying this T cell receptor (beta chain) came up a few times. This sample stems from a study of blood T cell repertoires in COVID-19. Here immunoSEQ multiplex PCR was the method, and the copy in TCRdb shows in-frame clones only, minus some. The sample contains 120,000 to 150,000 clones, around 81% of which appear only once. The germline CDR1 and CDR2 sequences are SNHLY and FYNNEI. This CDR3 region has 14 residues. Trimming left V 5 bases short and J 0 bases short, with 8 bases between. The V and J genes are TRBV2 and TRBJ1-5; TRBD1 might be the D (5 bases). The receptor was derived from a human donor with acute or convalescent COVID-19. The donor label of this sample is uncertain. The sample comprised peripheral blood. The CDR3 sequence: CASSSDSSNQPQHF. In DNA, the CDR3 is TGTGCCAGCAGTTCCGACAGTAGCAATCAGCCCCAGCATTTT.